This TCR beta chain was found in a study of OX40 agonist ivuxolimab in advanced cancers. Autoimmune disease history or systemic immunosuppression led to patients being barred. V dropped 0 bases and J dropped 7 bases, with 10 bases sitting between them. This CDR3 spans 13 amino acids. Germline CDR1 and CDR2: LNHNV and YYDKDF (reference sequence). As for this clone: Its antigen is not known.

Findings and limits, study-wide: Individuals who were partial responders at 0.1-3.0 mg/kg had clonal expansion that ranked among the lowest.

Method: immunoSEQ multiplex PCR; TCRdb's copy keeps in-frame clones and lacks some. Here the sample spans 40,000 to 60,000 clones, about 90% being singletons. Sequencing was performed on CD4+ or CD8+ T cells sorted from blood, taken in a trial of the OX40 agonist ivuxolimab. The chain links TRBV15 to TRBJ2-7; D perhaps matches TRBD1 (6 bases). The sequence derives from an adult with an advanced solid tumor such as melanoma, head and neck, liver or kidney cancer. CDR3 DNA: TGTGCCACCAGCAGAGATACAGGGAGTGAGCAGTACTTC. Translated: CATSRDTGSEQYF.